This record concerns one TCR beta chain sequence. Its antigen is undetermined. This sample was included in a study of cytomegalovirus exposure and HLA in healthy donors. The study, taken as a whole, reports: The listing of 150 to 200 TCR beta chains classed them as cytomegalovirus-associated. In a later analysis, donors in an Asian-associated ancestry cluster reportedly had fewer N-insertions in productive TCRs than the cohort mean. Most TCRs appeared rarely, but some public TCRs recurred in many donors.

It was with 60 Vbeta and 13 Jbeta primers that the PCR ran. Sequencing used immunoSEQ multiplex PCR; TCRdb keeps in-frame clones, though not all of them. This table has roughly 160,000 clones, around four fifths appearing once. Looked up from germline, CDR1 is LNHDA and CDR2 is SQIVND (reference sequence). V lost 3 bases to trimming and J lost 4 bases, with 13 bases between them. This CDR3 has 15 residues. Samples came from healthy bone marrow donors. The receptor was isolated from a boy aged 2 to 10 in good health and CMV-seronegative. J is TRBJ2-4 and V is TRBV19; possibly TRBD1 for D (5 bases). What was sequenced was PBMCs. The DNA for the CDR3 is TGTGCCAGTAGTATTGTTGGTGGGGCTAAAAACATTCAGTACTTC. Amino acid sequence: CASSIVGGAKNIQYF.